Listed below are T cell receptor beta chains from one sample, sequenced in a study of blood T cells in healthy people across ages. Each CDR3 protein is one row after TCRdb ran MiXCR on the 5' RACE reads. The sample carries about 970,000 distinct CDR3 sequences, just over 50% recorded once. The sequenced material came from blood. The receptors stem from a woman aged 55-69 years in good health. Both conserved end residues are part of each CDR3. D genes are given only for firm matches. Part of the rows lack a size; the others show once, few, many or a class for expanded clones.

abundance	v_gene	j_gene	d_gene	CDR3aa	CDR3nt
-	TRBV7-6	TRBJ2-5	TRBD2	CASSQRLAGEETQYF	TGTGCCAGCAGCCAACGACTAGCGGGGGAAGAGACCCAGTACTTC
-	TRBV11-3	TRBJ2-5	-	CASSRGQQSGETQYF	TGTGCCAGCAGCCGTGGACAGCAGAGTGGAGAGACCCAGTACTTC
-	TRBV20-1	TRBJ1-2	-	CGASGRNYGYTF	TGCGGTGCTAGCGGACGGAACTATGGCTACACCTTC
-	TRBV5-6	TRBJ1-2	-	CASSPPVGGDYTF	TGTGCCAGCAGCCCCCCTGTGGGGGGCGACTACACCTTC
few	TRBV9	TRBJ2-7	-	CASSSRDTATYEQYF	TGTGCCAGCAGCTCCCGGGACACGGCCACCTACGAGCAGTACTTC
few	TRBV7-9	TRBJ2-3	-	CASGVATTDTQYF	TGTGCCAGCGGGGTAGCGACCACAGATACGCAGTATTTT
-	TRBV7-8	TRBJ2-1	-	CASSLILVGLGLGVGNEQFF	TGTGCCAGCAGCTTAATCCTCGTAGGTCTCGGCCTAGGGGTGGGGAATGAGCAGTTCTTC
few	TRBV20-1	TRBJ2-1	-	CSARDGVALYNEQFF	TGCAGTGCTAGAGATGGGGTAGCGCTATACAATGAGCAGTTCTTC
-	TRBV5-1	TRBJ2-2	TRBD2	CASSGRASGSDGELFF	TGCGCCAGCAGCGGAAGGGCTAGCGGGAGTGACGGGGAGCTGTTTTTT
few	TRBV20-1	TRBJ2-5	-	CSARPVVYQETQYF	TGCAGTGCCAGACCCGTGGTGTACCAAGAGACCCAGTACTTC
-	TRBV29-1	TRBJ2-3	-	CSAEPRRAPTNTQYF	TGCAGCGCCGAACCCAGACGGGCCCCCACGAATACGCAGTATTTT
few	TRBV7-9	TRBJ1-2	-	CASSLAITGTRHGYTF	TGTGCCAGCAGCTTAGCAATTACCGGGACACGTCATGGCTACACCTTC
-	TRBV20-1	TRBJ2-1	TRBD2	CSAGGGSSYNEQFF	TGCAGTGCTGGAGGCGGGAGCTCCTACAATGAGCAGTTCTTC
once	TRBV20-1	TRBJ2-7	-	CSASDNEQYF	TGCAGTGCTAGTGATAATGAGCAGTACTTC
-	TRBV7-2	TRBJ1-6	-	CASSLEGRRGSPLHF	TGTGCCAGCAGCTTAGAAGGAAGACGGGGATCACCCCTCCACTTT
-	TRBV7-9	TRBJ2-5	-	CAVQGEDQETQYF	TGTGCAGTCCAGGGGGAGGACCAAGAGACCCAGTACTTC
few	TRBV29-1	TRBJ2-5	TRBD1	CSVDGQGPRETQYF	TGCAGCGTTGACGGACAGGGACCAAGGGAGACCCAGTACTTC
-	TRBV6-2/TRBV6-3	TRBJ2-1	-	CASSPHVSGYNEQFF	TGTGCCAGCAGCCCCCACGTCTCAGGTTACAATGAGCAGTTCTTC
-	TRBV5-1	TRBJ2-1	-	CTSSQWNSYNEQFF	TGCACCAGCAGTCAGTGGAACTCCTACAATGAGCAGTTCTTC
-	TRBV20-1	TRBJ2-3	-	CSATREFPNTQYF	TGCAGTGCTACACGAGAGTTCCCGAATACGCAGTATTTT
few	TRBV29-1	TRBJ2-3	TRBD1	CSVGQGLTDTQYF	TGCAGCGTGGGACAGGGGCTCACAGATACGCAGTATTTT
few	TRBV3-1	TRBJ2-1	TRBD2	CASSPLSGIDNEQFF	TGTGCCAGCAGCCCACTCAGCGGGATTGACAATGAGCAGTTCTTC
-	TRBV27	TRBJ1-2	-	CASSPRTGTHGYTF	TGTGCCAGCAGTCCCCGGACGGGGACCCATGGCTACACCTTC
few	TRBV20-1	TRBJ2-1	TRBD2	CSALAGDSEQFF	TGCAGTGCTCTAGCGGGAGACAGTGAGCAGTTCTTC
-	TRBV28	TRBJ2-7	TRBD2	CASTSGVYEQYF	TGTGCCAGCACGAGCGGGGTGTACGAGCAGTACTTC
-	TRBV29-1	TRBJ2-7	-	CSVRQASYEQYF	TGCAGCGTACGACAGGCTTCCTACGAGCAGTACTTC
few	TRBV5-5	TRBJ2-5	-	CASSLDRWTLETQYF	TGTGCCAGCAGCTTGGACAGGTGGACTTTGGAGACCCAGTACTTC
once	TRBV2	TRBJ2-2	TRBD2	CASIRLAGGGGELFF	TGTGCCAGCATAAGACTAGCGGGAGGGGGCGGGGAGCTGTTTTTT
-	TRBV27	TRBJ2-1	-	CASSLSPRNEQFF	TGTGCCAGCAGTTTATCGCCTAGGAATGAGCAGTTCTTC
-	TRBV4-3	TRBJ2-2	-	CASSHPRVEGAGELFF	TGCGCCAGCAGCCATCCTCGGGTGGAAGGGGCCGGGGAGCTGTTTTTT
-	TRBV12-3/TRBV12-4	TRBJ2-7	-	CASSSPCGFAYEQYF	TGTGCCAGCAGTTCCCCCTGTGGCTTTGCCTACGAGCAGTACTTC
-	TRBV19	TRBJ2-7	-	CASSIGSLGIEYEQYF	TGTGCCAGTAGTATTGGTTCCCTCGGGATTGAGTACGAGCAGTACTTC
few	TRBV7-8	TRBJ2-5	-	CASSLAGIRRETQYF	TGTGCCAGCAGCTTAGCGGGTATCAGGCGGGAGACCCAGTACTTC
-	TRBV28	TRBJ1-5	-	CASEGDYRGPNQPQHF	TGTGCCAGTGAAGGGGACTATAGGGGACCTAATCAGCCCCAGCATTTT
few	TRBV4-2	TRBJ2-3	-	CASSQDRGSGRSTDTQYF	TGTGCCAGCAGCCAAGATCGAGGTAGCGGACGTAGCACAGATACGCAGTATTTT
-	TRBV7-2	TRBJ2-7	-	CASSLSSVVAHEQYF	TGTGCCAGCAGCTTATCCTCAGTCGTGGCGCACGAGCAGTACTTC
-	TRBV20-1	TRBJ2-7	TRBD1	CSATRGQGVSSYEQYF	TGCAGTGCTACGAGAGGACAGGGGGTTAGCTCCTACGAGCAGTACTTC
-	TRBV20-1	TRBJ2-5	TRBD1	CSAREGQQETQYF	TGCAGTGCTAGAGAGGGACAGCAAGAGACCCAGTACTTC
once	TRBV20-1	TRBJ2-7	TRBD2	CGARDQQLAGVEGYEQYF	TGCGGTGCTAGAGATCAGCAACTAGCGGGAGTTGAAGGGTACGAGCAGTACTTC
once	TRBV20-1	TRBJ2-7	TRBD2	CSARTLAATPEQYF	TGCAGTGCTAGAACACTAGCGGCTACCCCCGAGCAGTACTTC
-	TRBV20-1	TRBJ2-5	-	CGARGGLETQYF	TGCGGTGCTAGGGGTGGGCTGGAGACCCAGTACTTC